The 4 T cell receptor beta chains given below trace back to one sample, sequenced in a study of long-term antiretroviral therapy in people with HIV. They ran version v3.0 of the immunoSEQ assay at survey level. Sequencing was performed with immunoSEQ multiplex PCR; in TCRdb, only in-frame clones are kept and a portion is missing. The sample lists over 30,000 clones; roughly 97% were seen once. This specimen consisted of unsorted PBMCs, obtained 7.6 years after starting antiretroviral therapy. These receptors all come from a man aged 30-40 years with HIV.

CDR3: CASTSGITDTQYF. CDR3 DNA: TGTGCCAGCACTAGCGGCATCACAGATACGCAGTATTTT. The rearrangement uses TRBV19 and TRBJ2-3, with TRBD2 matching 8 bases. Germline V CDR1 and CDR2: LNHDA, SQIVND (reference sequence). Trimming removed 9 bases from V and 2 bases from J; junction bases left unmatched: 4. The CDR3 length is 13 residues. Looking up the rest from reference TRBV19 and TRBJ2-3 gives the full variable domain: DGGITQSPKYLFRKEGQNVTLSCEQNLNHDAMYWYRQDPGQGLRLIYYSQIVNDFQKGDIAEGYSVSREKKESFPLTVTSAQKNPTAFYLCASTSGITDTQYFGPGTRLTVL.

The genes are TRBV19 and TRBJ1-5; no reliable D call. CDR3 size: 17 residues. Trimming cost V 1 base and J 2 bases, with 15 bases left between them. The germline CDR1 and CDR2 sequences are LNHDA and SQIVND (reference sequence). The CDR3 region is CASSIAFEMMGNQPQHF. The DNA of the CDR3 is TGTGCCAGTAGTATAGCCTTCGAGATGATGGGCAATCAGCCCCAGCATTTT.

This clone was picked up one time. V gene TRBV12-5 combines with J gene TRBJ1-5; D is possibly TRBD1 (5 bases). The germline V gene encodes CDR1 LGHNT and CDR2 FRNRAP. V was clipped by 4 bases and J by 7 bases, with 14 bases between them. CDR3 length equals 14 residues. In nucleotides, the CDR3 is TGTGCTAGTGGTTCCCCCGCAGGGAGGCAGCCCCAGCATTTT. Translation: CASGSPAGRQPQHF.

The chain combines TRBV12-5 with TRBJ2-1, with TRBD2 as a possible D gene (5 bases). Germline values: CDR1 LGHNT, CDR2 FRNRAP. CDR3 length: 15 residues. Trimming shortened V by 1 base and J by 2 bases, and 9 bases separated the two germline ends. The CDR3 spells CASGLDGAAYNEQFF. The CDR3 DNA reads TGTGCTAGTGGTTTGGATGGAGCGGCCTACAATGAGCAGTTCTTC.